This T cell receptor (beta chain) was obtained from a study of blood T cell repertoires in COVID-19. Study context: The study drew acute and convalescent COVID-19 samples from the United States, Italy and Spain. In each case, the material was cDNA or gDNA derived from T cells, B-cell-depleted T cells, or PBMCs.

It was during active infection that Seattle patients were enrolled and then longitudinally followed. In the source study's methods: Nucleated cell counts were estimated from reference gene primer amplification. The repertoire was sequenced with immunoSEQ multiplex PCR; TCRdb's copy has only in-frame clones and lacks some. V, J and clone size reflect that table, while D and trimming were determined from the DNA. The sample records about 150,000 clones, about 88% being singletons. Germline trimming cut 4 bases from V and 6 bases from J; bases unmatched to any gene: 7. CDR3 length: 14 amino acids. Germline values: CDR1 SGHRS, CDR2 YFSETQ. Note on this clone: This CDR3 is also generated by other DNA sequences in the sample.

Sequences were obtained from peripheral blood. The TCR originated in a woman aged 60-75 years with COVID-19, enrolled during active disease. The rearrangement links TRBV5-1 to TRBJ1-5, with 7 bases identical to TRBD1. CDR3 nucleotides: TGCGCCAGCAGCCCGTCAGGGGGAAGTCAGCCCCAGCATTTT. This translates into CASSPSGGSQPQHF.